Here is one T cell receptor (beta chain) with its context. CDR3 size: 13 residues. Per the germline V gene, CDR1 is SNHLY and CDR2 is FYNNEI. Deletions cut 1 base from V and 5 bases from J, with 6 bases between. These data originate in a study of Graves' ophthalmopathy and Graves' hyperthyroidism. RNA transcripts were the source from which TCR beta CDR3 regions were amplified. The first round was an RT-PCR with HTBI primers, and the second round was a multiplex PCR. One entry per CDR3 protein, called by TCRdb with MiXCR from the multiplex PCR reads. The sample lists about 230,000 distinct CDR3 sequences, about 46% occurring once. Lactation, pregnancy, uncontrolled infections and other autoimmune diseases were all grounds for excluding patients.

The chain combines TRBV2 with TRBJ1-5; D unresolved. The sequence was obtained from an adult man with Graves' ophthalmopathy. Sequencing was carried out using peripheral blood. The CDR3 DNA reads TGTGCCAGCAGTGAAGACGGGTATCAGCCCCAGCATTTT. Its translation: CASSEDGYQPQHF.